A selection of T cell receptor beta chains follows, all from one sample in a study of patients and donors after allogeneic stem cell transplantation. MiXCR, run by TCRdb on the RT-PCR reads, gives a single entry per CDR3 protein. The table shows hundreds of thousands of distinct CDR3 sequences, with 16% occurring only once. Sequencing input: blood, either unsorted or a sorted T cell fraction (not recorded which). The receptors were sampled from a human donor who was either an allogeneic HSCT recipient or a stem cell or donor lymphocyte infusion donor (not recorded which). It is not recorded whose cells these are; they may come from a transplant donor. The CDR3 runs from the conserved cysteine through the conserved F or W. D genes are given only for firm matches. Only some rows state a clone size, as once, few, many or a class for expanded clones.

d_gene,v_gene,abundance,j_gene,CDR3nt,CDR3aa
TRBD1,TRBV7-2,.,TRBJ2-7,TGTGCCAGCAGCCAAAGTATCAACAGGGGCCCCTACGAGCAGTACTTC,CASSQSINRGPYEQYF
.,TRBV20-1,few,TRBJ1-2,TGCAGTGCGAGATGGTCTCCCTATGGCTACACCTTC,CSARWSPYGYTF
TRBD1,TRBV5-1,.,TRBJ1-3,TGCGCCAGCAGAGTGGGACAGAGCCGCTCTGGAAACACCATATATTTT,CASRVGQSRSGNTIYF
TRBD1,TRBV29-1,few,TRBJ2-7,TGCAGCGTTGAAGAGCGGACAGGGACCTACGAGCAGTACTTC,CSVEERTGTYEQYF
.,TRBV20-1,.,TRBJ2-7,TGCAGTGCTAGAGCTCCTGGGGGCGAGCAGTACTTC,CSARAPGGEQYF
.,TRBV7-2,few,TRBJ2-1,TGTGCCAGCAGCCTCGTGGAGAGAGAGCAGTTCTTC,CASSLVEREQFF
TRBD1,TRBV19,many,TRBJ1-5,TGTGCCAGTAGGGGACAGACCAATCAGCCCCAGCATTTT,CASRGQTNQPQHF
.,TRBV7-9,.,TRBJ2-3,TGTGCCAGCCCCCCGGCTGGGGCCGGCACAGATACGCAGTATTTT,CASPPAGAGTDTQYF
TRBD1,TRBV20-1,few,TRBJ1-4,TGCAGTGCAAGAACAGGGGCAACTAATGAAAAACTGTTTTTT,CSARTGATNEKLFF
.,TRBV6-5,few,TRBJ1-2,TGTGCCAGCAGTTACAGGGTGGTGGGGTCTTTCTATGGCTACACCTTC,CASSYRVVGSFYGYTF
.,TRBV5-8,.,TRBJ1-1,TGTGCCAGCAGCTTCCTGGCAATGAACACTGAAGCTTTCTTT,CASSFLAMNTEAFF
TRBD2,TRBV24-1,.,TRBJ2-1,TGTGCCACCAGTGATTTGGGCGGGGAGGGGTCCTACAATGAGCAGTTCTTC,CATSDLGGEGSYNEQFF
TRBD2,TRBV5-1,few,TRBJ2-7,TGCGCCAGCAGCCCCGGGGGACTAGCGGCCTACGAGCAGTACTTC,CASSPGGLAAYEQYF
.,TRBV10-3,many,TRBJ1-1,TGTGCCATCAGTGAGGCCGGGACGGGGAACACTGAAGCTTTCTTT,CAISEAGTGNTEAFF
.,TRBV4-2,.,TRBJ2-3,TGTGCCAGCAGCCAAGATTTAGGCGGGACAGATACGCAGTATTTT,CASSQDLGGTDTQYF
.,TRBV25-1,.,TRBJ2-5,TGTGCCAGCAGTGTAACCTGGGGGCAAGAGACCCAGTACTTC,CASSVTWGQETQYF
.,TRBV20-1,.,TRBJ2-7,TGCAGTGCTAGTTCCCAGCGCTACACCTACGAGCAGTACTTC,CSASSQRYTYEQYF
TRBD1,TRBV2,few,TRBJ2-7,TGTGCCAGCACCCGGACAGGGAACTTCTACGAGCAGTACTTC,CASTRTGNFYEQYF
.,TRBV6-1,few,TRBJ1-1,TGTGCCAGCATAAGCACGGAAGACACTGAAGCTTTCTTT,CASISTEDTEAFF
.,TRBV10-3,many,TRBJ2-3,TGTGCCACCTTAGGAAGACACACAGATACGCAGTATTTT,CATLGRHTDTQYF
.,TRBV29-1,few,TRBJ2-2,TGCAGCGTGTATAAGGACCAGAACACCGGGGAGCTGTTTTTT,CSVYKDQNTGELFF
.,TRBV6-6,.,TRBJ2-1,TGTGCCAGCACCCAGGGGCGCAAAAAGCAGTTCTTC,CASTQGRKKQFF
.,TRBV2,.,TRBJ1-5,TGTGCCAGCAGCAACCGCGGGGGGGGCTTGGGCAATCAGCCCCAGCATTTT,CASSNRGGGLGNQPQHF
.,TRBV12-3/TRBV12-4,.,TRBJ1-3,TGTGCCAGCAGTACCACTCCGAGGGGGACCATATATTTT,CASSTTPRGTIYF
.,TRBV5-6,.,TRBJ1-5,TGTGCCAGCAGCTTCGGCCGTCTTAGCAATCAGCCCCAGCATTTT,CASSFGRLSNQPQHF
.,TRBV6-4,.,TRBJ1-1,TGTGCCAGCCGGCCGAGGGCAGGGTGGAGCATGAACACTGAAGCTTTCTTT,CASRPRAGWSMNTEAFF
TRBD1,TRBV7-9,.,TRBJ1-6,TGTGCCAGCAGCTTCAGGGGGGATAATTCACCCCTCCACTTT,CASSFRGDNSPLHF
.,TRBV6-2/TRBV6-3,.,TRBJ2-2,TGTGCCAGCAGTTACTTGGCGACGAGCACCGGGGAGCTGTTTTTT,CASSYLATSTGELFF
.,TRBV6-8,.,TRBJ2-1,TGTGCCAGCAGTTACTCCCGACAGACTACCCTTAAAATTCTTAACCACAATGAGCAGTTCTTC,CASSYSRQTTLKILNHNEQFF
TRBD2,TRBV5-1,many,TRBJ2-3,TGCGCCAGCAGCTTGGCGGCGACTAGCGGATACCGGACGCAGTATTTT,CASSLAATSGYRTQYF
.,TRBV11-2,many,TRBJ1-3,TGTGCCAGCAGCTTAGAAAACACCATATATTTT,CASSLENTIYF
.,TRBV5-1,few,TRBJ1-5,TGCGCCAGCAGCTTGGAAGGGTACAATCAGCCCCAGCATTTT,CASSLEGYNQPQHF
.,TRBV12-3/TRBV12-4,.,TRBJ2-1,TGTGCCAGCAGTTTAAGGCTAGGGGGCTACAATGAGCAGTTCTTC,CASSLRLGGYNEQFF
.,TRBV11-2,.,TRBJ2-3,TGTGCCAGCAGCTTAGTAGCTCACTACACAGATACGCAGTATTTT,CASSLVAHYTDTQYF
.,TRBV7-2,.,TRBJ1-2,TGTGCCAGCAGCTTAGAGGCCGGCAGATACTCAACCTTC,CASSLEAGRYSTF
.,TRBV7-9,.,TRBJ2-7,TGTGCCAGCAGCTTAGTGCCCACAGGGTTCTACGAGCAGTACTTC,CASSLVPTGFYEQYF
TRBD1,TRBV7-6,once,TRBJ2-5,TGTGCCAGCAGCTCCCCGGACAGGAGAGAGACCCAGTACTTC,CASSSPDRRETQYF
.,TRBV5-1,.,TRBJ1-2,TGCGCCAGCAGCTATGCGGAATACTATGGCTACACCTTC,CASSYAEYYGYTF
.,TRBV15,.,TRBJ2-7,TGTGCCACCAGCAGAGATCCAGTGTACGAGCAGTACTTC,CATSRDPVYEQYF
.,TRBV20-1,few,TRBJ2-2,TGCAGTGCTAGACCCGGGAGGGGGCGGGGGGAGCTGTTTTTT,CSARPGRGRGELFF
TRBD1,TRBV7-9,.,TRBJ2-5,TGTGCCAGCAGCATTAGACAGGGTGGAGAGACCCAGTACTTC,CASSIRQGGETQYF
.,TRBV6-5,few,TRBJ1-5,TGTGCCAGCAGTTACCTGGGGATCAATCAGCCCCAGCATTTT,CASSYLGINQPQHF
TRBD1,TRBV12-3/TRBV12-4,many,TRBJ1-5,TGTGCCAGCGGATACAGGGGGAACCAGCCCCAGCATTTT,CASGYRGNQPQHF
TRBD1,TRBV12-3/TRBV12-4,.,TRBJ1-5,TGTGCCAGCAGTCCCGGACAGGGGGCCAATCAGCCCCAGCATTTT,CASSPGQGANQPQHF